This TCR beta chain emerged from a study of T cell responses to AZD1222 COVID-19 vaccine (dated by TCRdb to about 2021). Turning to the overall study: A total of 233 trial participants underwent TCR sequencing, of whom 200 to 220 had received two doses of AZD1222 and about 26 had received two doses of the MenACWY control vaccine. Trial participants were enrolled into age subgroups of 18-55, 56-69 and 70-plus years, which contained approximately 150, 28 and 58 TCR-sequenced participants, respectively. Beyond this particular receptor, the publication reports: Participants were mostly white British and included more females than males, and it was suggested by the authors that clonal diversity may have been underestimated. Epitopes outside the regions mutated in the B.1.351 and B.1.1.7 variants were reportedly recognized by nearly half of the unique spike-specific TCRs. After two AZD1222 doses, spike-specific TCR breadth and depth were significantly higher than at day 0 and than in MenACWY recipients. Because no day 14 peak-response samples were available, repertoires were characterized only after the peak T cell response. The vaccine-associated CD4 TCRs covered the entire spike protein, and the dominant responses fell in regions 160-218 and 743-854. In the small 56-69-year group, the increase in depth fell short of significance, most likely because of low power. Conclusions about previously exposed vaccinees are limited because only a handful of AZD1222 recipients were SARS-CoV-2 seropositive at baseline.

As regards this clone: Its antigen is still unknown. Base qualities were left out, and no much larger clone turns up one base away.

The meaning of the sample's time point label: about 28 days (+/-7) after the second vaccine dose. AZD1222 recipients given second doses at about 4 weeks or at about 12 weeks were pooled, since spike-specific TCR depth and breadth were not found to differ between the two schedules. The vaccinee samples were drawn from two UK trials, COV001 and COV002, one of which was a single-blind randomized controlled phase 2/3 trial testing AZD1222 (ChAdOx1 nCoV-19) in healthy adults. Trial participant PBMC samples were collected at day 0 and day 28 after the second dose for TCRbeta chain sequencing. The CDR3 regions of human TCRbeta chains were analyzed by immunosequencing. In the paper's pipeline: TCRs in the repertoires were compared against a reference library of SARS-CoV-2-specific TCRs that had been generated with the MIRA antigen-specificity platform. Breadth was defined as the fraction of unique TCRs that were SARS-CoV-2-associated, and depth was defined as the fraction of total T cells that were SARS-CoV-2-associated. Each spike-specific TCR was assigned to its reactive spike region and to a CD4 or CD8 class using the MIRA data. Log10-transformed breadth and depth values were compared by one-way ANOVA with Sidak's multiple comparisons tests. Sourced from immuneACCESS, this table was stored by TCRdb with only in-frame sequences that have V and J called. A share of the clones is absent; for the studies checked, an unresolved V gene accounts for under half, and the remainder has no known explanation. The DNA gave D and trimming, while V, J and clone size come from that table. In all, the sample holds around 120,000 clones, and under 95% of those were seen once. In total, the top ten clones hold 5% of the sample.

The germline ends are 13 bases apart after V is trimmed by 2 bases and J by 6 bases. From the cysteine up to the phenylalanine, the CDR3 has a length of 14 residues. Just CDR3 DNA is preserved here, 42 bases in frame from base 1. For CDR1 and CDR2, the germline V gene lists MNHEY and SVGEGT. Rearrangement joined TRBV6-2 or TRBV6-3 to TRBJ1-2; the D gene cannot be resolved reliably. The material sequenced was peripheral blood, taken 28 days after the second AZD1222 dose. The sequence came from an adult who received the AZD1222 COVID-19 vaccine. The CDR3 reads CASSYQKRPNGYTF. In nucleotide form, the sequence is TGTGCCAGCAGTTACCAGAAACGCCCCAATGGCTACACCTTC.